This entry features one T cell receptor beta chain sequence. Only in-frame clones appear in the TCRdb table, and some are missing; sequencing was by immunoSEQ multiplex PCR. The sample has about 120,000 clones, 85% to 95% seen once. This specimen belongs to a study of control samples from healthy donors and cancer patients. The sequence was obtained from a man older than 75 with head and neck cancer. Input material: PBMCs.

CDR3 sequence (DNA): TGTGCCAGCAGCAGATGGGAGGGGGCTTTGAACACCGGGGAGCTGTTTTTT. Translation gives CASSRWEGALNTGELFF. This chain uses TRBV7-9 with TRBJ2-2; D assignment may be TRBD1 or TRBD2 (7 bases each). The ends were cut back, 5 bases at V and 1 base at J, with 17 bases in the middle. In germline, CDR1 is SEHNR, CDR2 FQNEAQ (reference sequence). This CDR3 comprises 17 residues.